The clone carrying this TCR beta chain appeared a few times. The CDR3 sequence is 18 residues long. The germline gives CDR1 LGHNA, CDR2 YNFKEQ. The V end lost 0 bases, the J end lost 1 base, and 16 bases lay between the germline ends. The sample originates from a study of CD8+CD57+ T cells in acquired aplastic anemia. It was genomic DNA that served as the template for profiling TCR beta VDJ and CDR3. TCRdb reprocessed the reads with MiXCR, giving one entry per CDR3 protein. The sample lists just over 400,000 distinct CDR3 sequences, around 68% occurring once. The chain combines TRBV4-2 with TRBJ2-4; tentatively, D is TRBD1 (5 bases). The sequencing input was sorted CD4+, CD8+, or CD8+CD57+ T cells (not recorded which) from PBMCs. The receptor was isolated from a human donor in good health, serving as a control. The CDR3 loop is CASSQDLVPGPAKNIQYF. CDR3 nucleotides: TGTGCCAGCAGCCAAGATCTTGTTCCAGGGCCCGCCAAAAACATTCAGTACTTC.